Listed here is a single T cell receptor (beta chain). No antigen is known for it. No qualities accompany the bases; no much larger clone lies one base away. Libraries came from the immunoSEQ multiplex PCR assay. The source is immuneACCESS, and TCRdb retained only in-frame sequences with V and J called. Part of the clones is not carried over; for the studies checked, unresolved V genes explain less than half of this, and the remainder is unexplained. The sample table shows roughly 79,000 clones, and 85% to 95% are seen once. The ten largest clones represent about 0.42% of the sample. This entry comes from a study of T cell changes during pregnancy in multiple sclerosis (dated by TCRdb to the late 2010s). Context from the whole study: The study examined how the T cell repertoire changed over the course of pregnancy in women with multiple sclerosis.

From V the trimming removes 1 base and from J it removes 11 bases, while the gene matches leave 9 bases of the junction unaccounted for. CDR3 length: 14 amino acids, cysteine to phenylalanine. Only the CDR3 DNA stays, 42 bases, in frame from base 1. As encoded in the germline V gene, CDR1 is SGHTA while CDR2 is FQGNSA. Sequenced here: CD4+ T cells from peripheral blood mononuclear cells, sampled before pregnancy. The rearrangement combines TRBV7-2 with TRBJ2-7; TRBD2 matches 9 bases in the middle. This clonotype was obtained from a female donor with multiple sclerosis, enrolled in a pregnancy study. The sequenced DNA is TGTGCCAGCAGCTTAGACTCGGCGGGAGGGATCAAGTACTTC. Translated, this gives CASSLDSAGGIKYF.